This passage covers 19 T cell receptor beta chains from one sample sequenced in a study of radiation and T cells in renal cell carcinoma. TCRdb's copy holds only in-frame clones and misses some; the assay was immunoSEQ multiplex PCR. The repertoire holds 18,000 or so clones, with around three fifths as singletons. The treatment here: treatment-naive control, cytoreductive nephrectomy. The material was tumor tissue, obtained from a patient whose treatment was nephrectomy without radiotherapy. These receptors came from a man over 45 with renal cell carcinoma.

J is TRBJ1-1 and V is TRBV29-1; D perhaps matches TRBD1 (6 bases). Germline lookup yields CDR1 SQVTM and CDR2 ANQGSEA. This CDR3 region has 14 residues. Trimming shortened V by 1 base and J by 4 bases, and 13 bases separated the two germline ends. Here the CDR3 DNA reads TGCAGCGTTGAAGGGGACACTAGGTCCACTGAAGCTTTCTTT. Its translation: CSVEGDTRSTEAFF.

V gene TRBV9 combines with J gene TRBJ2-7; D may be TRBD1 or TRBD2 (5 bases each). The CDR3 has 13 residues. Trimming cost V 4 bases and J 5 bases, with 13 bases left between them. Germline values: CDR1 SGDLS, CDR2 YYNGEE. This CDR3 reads CASSYGTVDEQYF. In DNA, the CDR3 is TGTGCCAGCAGCTACGGGACGGTCGACGAGCAGTACTTC.

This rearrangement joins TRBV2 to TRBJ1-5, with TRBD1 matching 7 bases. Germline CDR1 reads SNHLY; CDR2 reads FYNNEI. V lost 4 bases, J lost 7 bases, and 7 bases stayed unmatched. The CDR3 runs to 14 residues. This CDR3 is CASSVDRTSQPQHF. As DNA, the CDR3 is TGTGCCAGCAGTGTGGACAGGACGTCCCAGCCCCAGCATTTT.

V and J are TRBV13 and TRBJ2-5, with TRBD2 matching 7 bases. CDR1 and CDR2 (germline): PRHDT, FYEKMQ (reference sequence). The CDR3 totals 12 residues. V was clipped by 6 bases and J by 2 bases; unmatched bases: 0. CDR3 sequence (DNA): TGTGCCAGCAGGGGGGGGCAAGAGACCCAGTACTTC. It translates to CASRGGQETQYF. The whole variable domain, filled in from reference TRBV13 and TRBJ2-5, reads AAGVIQSPRHLIKEKRETATLKCYPIPRHDTVYWYQQGPGQDPQFLISFYEKMQSDKGSIPDRFSAQQFSDYHSELNMSSLELGDSALYFCASRGGQETQYFGPGTRLLVL.

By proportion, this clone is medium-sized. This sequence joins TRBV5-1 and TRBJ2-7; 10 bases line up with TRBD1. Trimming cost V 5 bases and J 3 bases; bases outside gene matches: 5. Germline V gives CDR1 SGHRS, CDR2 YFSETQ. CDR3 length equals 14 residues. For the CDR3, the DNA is TGCGCCAGCAGACCGTGGACAGGGGGCTACGAGCAGTACTTC. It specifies CASRPWTGGYEQYF.

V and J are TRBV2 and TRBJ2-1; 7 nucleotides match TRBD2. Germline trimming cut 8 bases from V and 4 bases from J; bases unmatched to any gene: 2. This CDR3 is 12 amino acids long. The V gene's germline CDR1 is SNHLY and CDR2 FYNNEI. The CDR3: CASASGYNEQFF. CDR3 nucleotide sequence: TGTGCCAGCGCTAGCGGATACAATGAGCAGTTCTTC.

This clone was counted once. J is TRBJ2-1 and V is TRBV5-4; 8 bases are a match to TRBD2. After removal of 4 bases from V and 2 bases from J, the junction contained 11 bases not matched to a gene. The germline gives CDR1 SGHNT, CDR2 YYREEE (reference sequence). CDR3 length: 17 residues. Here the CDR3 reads CASSLPSGSGTYNEQFF. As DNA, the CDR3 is TGTGCCAGCAGCCTACCGAGCGGGAGTGGGACCTACAATGAGCAGTTCTTC.

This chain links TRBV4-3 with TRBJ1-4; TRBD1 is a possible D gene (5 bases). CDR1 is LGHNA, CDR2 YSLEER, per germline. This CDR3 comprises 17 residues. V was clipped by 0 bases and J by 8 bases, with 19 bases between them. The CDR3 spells CASSQDGGEGLGEKLFF. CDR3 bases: TGCGCCAGCAGCCAAGATGGAGGGGAGGGGCTAGGGGAAAAACTGTTTTTT.

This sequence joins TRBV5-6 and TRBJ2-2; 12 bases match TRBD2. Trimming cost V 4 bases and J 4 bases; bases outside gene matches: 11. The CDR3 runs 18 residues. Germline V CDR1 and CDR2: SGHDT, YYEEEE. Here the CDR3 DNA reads TGTGCCAGCAGCAGACGGACTAGCGGGGAGATAATCACCGGGGAGCTGTTTTTT. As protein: CASSRRTSGEIITGELFF.

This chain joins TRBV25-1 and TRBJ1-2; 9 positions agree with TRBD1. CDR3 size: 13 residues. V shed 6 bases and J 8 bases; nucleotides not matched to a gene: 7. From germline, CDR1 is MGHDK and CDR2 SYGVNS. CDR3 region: CASSRDRAGGYTF. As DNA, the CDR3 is TGTGCCAGCAGCCGGGACAGGGCGGGAGGCTACACCTTC.

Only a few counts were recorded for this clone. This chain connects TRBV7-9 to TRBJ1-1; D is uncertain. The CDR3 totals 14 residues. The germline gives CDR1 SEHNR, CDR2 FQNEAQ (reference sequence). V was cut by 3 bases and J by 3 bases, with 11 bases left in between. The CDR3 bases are TGTGCCAGCAGCTTCGAAGGTAGGGACACTGAAGCTTTCTTT. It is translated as CASSFEGRDTEAFF. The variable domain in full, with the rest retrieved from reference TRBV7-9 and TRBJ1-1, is DTGVSQNPRHKITKRGQNVTFRCDPISEHNRLYWYRQTLGQGPEFLTYFQNEAQLEKSRLLSDRFSAERPKGSFSTLEIQRTEQGDSAMYLCASSFEGRDTEAFFGQGTRLTVV.

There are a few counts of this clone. In nucleotides, the CDR3 is TGTGCCAGCGGTGGGGGAGCAACTAATGAAAAACTGTTTTTT. Protein product: CASGGGATNEKLFF. V is TRBV2 and J is TRBJ1-4; perhaps TRBD1 as D (5 bases). The CDR3 consists of 14 residues. The germline V gene has CDR1 SNHLY and CDR2 FYNNEI. Between the trimmed V and J ends, which lost 8 bases and 0 bases, there was a span of 10 bases.

The CDR3 protein is CASSYYSIANYGYTF. CDR3 sequence (DNA): TGTGCCAGCAGTTATTACAGTATTGCTAACTATGGCTACACCTTC. V gene TRBV6-6 combines with J gene TRBJ1-2; D is unclear. The CDR3 is 15 residues long. V lost 3 bases and J 0 bases, leaving 11 bases between the germline ends. CDR1 and CDR2 from the germline V gene are MNHNY and SVGAGI (reference sequence).

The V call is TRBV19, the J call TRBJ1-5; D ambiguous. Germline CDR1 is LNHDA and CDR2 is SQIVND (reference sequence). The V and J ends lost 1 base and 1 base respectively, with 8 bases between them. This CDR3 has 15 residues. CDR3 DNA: TGTGCCAGTAGTATAGGAGGGTACAGCAATCAGCCCCAGCATTTT. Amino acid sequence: CASSIGGYSNQPQHF.

The CDR3 spells CATSRDFRDGYTF. In DNA, the CDR3 is TGTGCCACCAGCAGAGATTTTCGGGATGGCTACACCTTC. The V and J genes are TRBV15 and TRBJ1-2; no clear D gene. V was trimmed by 0 bases and J by 6 bases, leaving 8 bases between them. The CDR3 is 13 amino acids. Germline lookup yields CDR1 LNHNV and CDR2 YYDKDF (reference sequence).

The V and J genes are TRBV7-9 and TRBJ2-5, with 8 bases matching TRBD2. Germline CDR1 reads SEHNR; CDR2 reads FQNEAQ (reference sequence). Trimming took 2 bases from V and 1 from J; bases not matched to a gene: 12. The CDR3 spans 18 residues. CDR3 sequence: CASSLWITSGDFQETQYF. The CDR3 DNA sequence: TGTGCCAGCAGCTTATGGATAACTAGCGGAGACTTCCAAGAGACCCAGTACTTC. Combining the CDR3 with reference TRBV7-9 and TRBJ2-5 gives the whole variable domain DTGVSQNPRHKITKRGQNVTFRCDPISEHNRLYWYRQTLGQGPEFLTYFQNEAQLEKSRLLSDRFSAERPKGSFSTLEIQRTEQGDSAMYLCASSLWITSGDFQETQYFGPGTRLLVL.

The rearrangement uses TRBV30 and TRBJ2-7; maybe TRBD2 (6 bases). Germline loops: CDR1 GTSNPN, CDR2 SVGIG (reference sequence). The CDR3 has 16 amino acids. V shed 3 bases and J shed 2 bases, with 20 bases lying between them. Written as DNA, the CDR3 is TGTGCCTGGAGGTCGATCGGGACTGGAATTCCCTACGAGCAGTACTTC. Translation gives CAWRSIGTGIPYEQYF.

CDR3 loop: CASREQGQPQHF. The CDR3 DNA is TGTGCCAGCAGGGAACAGGGTCAGCCCCAGCATTTT. V is TRBV6-5 and J is TRBJ1-5; D is perhaps TRBD1 (6 bases). Germline CDR1 MNHEY, CDR2 SVGAGI. Trimming left V 6 bases short and J 6 bases short, with 9 bases between. The length of the CDR3 is 12 residues.

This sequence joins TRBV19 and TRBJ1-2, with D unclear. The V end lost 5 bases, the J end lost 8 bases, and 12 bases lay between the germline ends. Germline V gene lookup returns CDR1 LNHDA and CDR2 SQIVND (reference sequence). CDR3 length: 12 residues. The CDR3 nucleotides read TGTGCCAGTAGTGACGGAGCAGTCGGCTACACCTTC. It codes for CASSDGAVGYTF.